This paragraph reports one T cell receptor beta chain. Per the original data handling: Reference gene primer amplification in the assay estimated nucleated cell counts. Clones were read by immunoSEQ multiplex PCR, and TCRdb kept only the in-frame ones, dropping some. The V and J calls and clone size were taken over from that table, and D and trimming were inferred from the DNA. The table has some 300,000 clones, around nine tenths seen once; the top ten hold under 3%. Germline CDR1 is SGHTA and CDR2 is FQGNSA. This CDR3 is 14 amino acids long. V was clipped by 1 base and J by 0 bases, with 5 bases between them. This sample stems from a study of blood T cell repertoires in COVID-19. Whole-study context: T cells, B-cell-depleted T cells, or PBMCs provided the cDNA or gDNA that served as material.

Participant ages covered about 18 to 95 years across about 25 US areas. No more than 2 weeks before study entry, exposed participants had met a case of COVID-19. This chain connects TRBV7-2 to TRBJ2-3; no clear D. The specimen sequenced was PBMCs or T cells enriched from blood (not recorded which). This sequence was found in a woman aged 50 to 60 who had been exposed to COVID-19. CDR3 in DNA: TGTGCCAGCAGCTTAGTCTATAGCACAGATACGCAGTATTTT. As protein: CASSLVYSTDTQYF.